This T cell receptor beta chain was documented in a study of shared clonotypes between healthy human individuals. General study findings and limits: Of the naive CD4 clonotypes, around 5% were shared across a handful of donors. Clonotypes shared by all four sorted-subset donors had higher generation probabilities than non-shared clonotypes.

V was clipped by 2 bases and J by 6 bases; unmatched bases: 5. Germline V lookup: CDR1 MDHEN, CDR2 SYDVKM. CDR3 length: 14 residues. Each sample came from a Caucasian adult donor living in Nashville, Tennessee. Turning to this clone: Its antigen is unknown.

An assay was performed, and its level was deep. The data were produced by immunoSEQ multiplex PCR, yet TCRdb's version contains in-frame clones alone and is incomplete. The table shows around 2.5 million clones, with over 85% occurring only once. Sequencing was done on a sample of naive CD4+ T cells from PBMCs. The sample's subset: CD45RA+ positively selected. The chain carries TRBV28 and TRBJ1-1; TRBD1 aligns across 8 bases. The receptor was derived from a man aged 18 to 30 in good health. Some clones in this sample may be carry-over from other donors' samples. CDR3 coding DNA: TGTGCCAGCAGTTTAATGACAGGGGTCGCTGAAGCTTTCTTT. It codes for CASSLMTGVAEAFF.